This is a list of T cell receptor beta chains from one sample in a study of blood T cell repertoires in COVID-19. Assay: immunoSEQ multiplex PCR; the TCRdb copy retains only in-frame clones and omits some. The sample shows about 49,000 clones, approximately 70% of them seen only once. The sample was peripheral blood. All receptors come from a woman between 70 and 85 years old with acute or convalescent COVID-19. CDR3s include the opening cysteine and the closing phenylalanine or tryptophan. A D gene is named only where the DNA matches it firmly. Clone size is shown for a subset of rows, as once, few, many or a class of expanded clone.

V: TRBV3-1/TRBV3-2; D: -; J: TRBJ1-2; size: -; DNA: TGTGCCAGCAGCCGACAGGTGGAGGGCTACACCTTC; CDR3: CASSRQVEGYTF
V: TRBV6-2/TRBV6-3; D: TRBD2; J: TRBJ2-3; size: few; DNA: TGTGCCAGCAGACCTACTCAGCGGGGGGAATACACAGATACGCAGTATTTT; CDR3: CASRPTQRGEYTDTQYF
V: TRBV7-2; D: TRBD2; J: TRBJ2-2; size: -; DNA: TGTGCCAGCAGCTGGACTAGCGGGAACACCGGGGAGCTGTTTTTT; CDR3: CASSWTSGNTGELFF
V: TRBV5-1; D: -; J: TRBJ1-6; size: -; DNA: TGCGCCAGCAGCTTGGTTGTCAGGGGTTCCTATAATTCACCCCTCCACTTT; CDR3: CASSLVVRGSYNSPLHF
V: TRBV7-8; D: -; J: TRBJ2-3; size: -; DNA: TGTGCCAGCAGCCCGGGAATCTCCACAGATACGCAGTATTTT; CDR3: CASSPGISTDTQYF
V: TRBV30; D: -; J: TRBJ1-5; size: -; DNA: TGTGCCTGGAGTGTAGATCTACAGTCCCAGCCCCAGCATTTT; CDR3: CAWSVDLQSQPQHF
V: TRBV6-5; D: -; J: TRBJ2-7; size: -; DNA: TGTGCCAGCCGCAGGGATATTTCCTACGAGCAGTACTTC; CDR3: CASRRDISYEQYF
V: TRBV11-1; D: TRBD1; J: TRBJ2-4; size: -; DNA: TGTGCCAGCAGCTTAGATGGGGACAGGGAGGGAAACATTCAGTACTTC; CDR3: CASSLDGDREGNIQYF
V: TRBV12-5; D: -; J: TRBJ2-1; size: few; DNA: TGTGCTAGTGGCCTATACAATGAGCAGTTCTTC; CDR3: CASGLYNEQFF
V: TRBV9; D: -; J: TRBJ1-2; size: -; DNA: TGTGCCAGCAGCGTAGTCGGGGGTGGCTACACCTTC; CDR3: CASSVVGGGYTF
V: TRBV16; D: TRBD2; J: TRBJ2-7; size: -; DNA: TGTGCCAGCAGCCAATACCAAGGGACTAGCCTTTCCTACGAGCAGTACTTC; CDR3: CASSQYQGTSLSYEQYF
V: TRBV7-9; D: -; J: TRBJ2-5; size: -; DNA: TGTGCCAGCAGCTCCGAGGAGACCCAGTACTTC; CDR3: CASSSEETQYF
V: TRBV5-5; D: -; J: TRBJ2-7; size: -; DNA: TGTGCCAGCAACGGGGGGCTAGACTACGAGCAGTACTTC; CDR3: CASNGGLDYEQYF
V: TRBV12-3/TRBV12-4; D: -; J: TRBJ1-1; size: -; DNA: TGTGCCAGCAGAGAACAGACAGGCACTGAAGCTTTCTTT; CDR3: CASREQTGTEAFF
V: TRBV19; D: -; J: TRBJ2-1; size: -; DNA: TGTGCCAGTAGTGCTAACGCGGATGAGCAGTTCTTC; CDR3: CASSANADEQFF
V: TRBV19; D: TRBD1; J: TRBJ1-4; size: -; DNA: TGTGCCAGCCAGGGGGGTAATGAAAAACTGTTTTTT; CDR3: CASQGGNEKLFF
V: TRBV7-2; D: -; J: TRBJ2-7; size: few; DNA: TGTGCCAGCAGCTTAGGAGGCGGCAGCGGCTACGAGCAGTACTTC; CDR3: CASSLGGGSGYEQYF